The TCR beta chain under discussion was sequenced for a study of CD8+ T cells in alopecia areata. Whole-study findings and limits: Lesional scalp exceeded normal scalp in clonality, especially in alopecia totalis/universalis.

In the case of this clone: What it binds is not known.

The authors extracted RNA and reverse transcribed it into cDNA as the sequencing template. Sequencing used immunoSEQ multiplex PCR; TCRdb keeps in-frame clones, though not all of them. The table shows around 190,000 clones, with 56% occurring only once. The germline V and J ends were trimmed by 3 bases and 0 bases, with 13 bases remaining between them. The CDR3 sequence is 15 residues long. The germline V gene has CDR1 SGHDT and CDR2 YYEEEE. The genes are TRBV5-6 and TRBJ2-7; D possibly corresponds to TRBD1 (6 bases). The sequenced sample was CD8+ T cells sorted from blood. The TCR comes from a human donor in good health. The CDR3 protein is CASSSPGTNSYEQYF. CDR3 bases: TGTGCCAGCAGCTCGCCGGGGACAAACTCCTACGAGCAGTACTTC.